The rows below give T cell receptor beta chains drawn from one sample of a study of T cells in Graves' hyperthyroidism and ophthalmopathy. MiXCR was run by TCRdb on the multiplex PCR reads, yielding one entry per CDR3 protein. In the table there are some 370,000 distinct CDR3 sequences, around 15% of which are singletons. Input material: blood. The source is a man in his forties or fifties with Graves' ophthalmopathy. The CDR3 runs from the conserved cysteine through the conserved F or W. The D gene is left open where the match is weak. Rows may omit the clone size; those that give it use once, few, many or a size class.

j_call: TRBJ2-2; d_call: TRBD2; clone_size: few; v_call: TRBV7-2; cdr3_aa: CASSEQPPGLGIAGELFF; cdr3_nt: TGTGCCAGCAGCGAACAACCGCCGGGACTAGGAATTGCAGGGGAGCTGTTTTTT
j_call: TRBJ2-3; d_call: NA; clone_size: many; v_call: TRBV7-9; cdr3_aa: CASSLAGQSTDTQYF; cdr3_nt: TGTGCCAGCAGCCTCGCAGGGCAAAGCACAGATACGCAGTATTTT
j_call: TRBJ1-2; d_call: NA; clone_size: NA; v_call: TRBV12-3/TRBV12-4; cdr3_aa: CASSFSGNGYTF; cdr3_nt: TGTGCCAGCAGTTTTTCAGGGAACGGCTACACCTTC
j_call: TRBJ2-1; d_call: NA; clone_size: few; v_call: TRBV7-2; cdr3_aa: CASSLMGASYNEQFF; cdr3_nt: TGTGCCAGCAGCTTAATGGGAGCCTCCTACAATGAGCAGTTCTTC
j_call: TRBJ2-1; d_call: TRBD2; clone_size: NA; v_call: TRBV3-1; cdr3_aa: CASSQEPAGLAGNEQFF; cdr3_nt: TGTGCCAGCAGCCAAGAACCCGCCGGACTAGCGGGCAATGAGCAGTTCTTC
j_call: TRBJ2-7; d_call: NA; clone_size: many; v_call: TRBV7-9; cdr3_aa: CASSLDRNYRYEQYF; cdr3_nt: TGTGCCAGCAGCTTAGATCGGAACTACCGCTACGAGCAGTACTTC
j_call: TRBJ2-3; d_call: NA; clone_size: many; v_call: TRBV6-1; cdr3_aa: CASSDRAGAFGGDTQYF; cdr3_nt: TGTGCCAGCAGTGACCGGGCCGGGGCCTTTGGAGGAGATACGCAGTATTTT
j_call: TRBJ2-7; d_call: TRBD1; clone_size: many; v_call: TRBV20-1; cdr3_aa: CSARDPRQGAYEQYF; cdr3_nt: TGCAGTGCTAGAGATCCTAGGCAGGGGGCCTACGAGCAGTACTTC
j_call: TRBJ1-4; d_call: NA; clone_size: few; v_call: TRBV4-2; cdr3_aa: CASNPVAATTTNEKLFF; cdr3_nt: TGTGCCAGCAACCCGGTGGCAGCCACGACAACTAATGAAAAACTGTTTTTT
j_call: TRBJ2-7; d_call: NA; clone_size: NA; v_call: TRBV12-3/TRBV12-4; cdr3_aa: CASSLALWEVQDEQYF; cdr3_nt: TGTGCCAGCAGTTTAGCGCTCTGGGAAGTGCAGGACGAGCAGTACTTC
j_call: TRBJ2-1; d_call: TRBD2; clone_size: NA; v_call: TRBV19; cdr3_aa: CASSGSGTGSYNEQFF; cdr3_nt: TGTGCCAGTAGTGGGAGCGGGACCGGTTCCTACAATGAGCAGTTCTTC
j_call: TRBJ1-4; d_call: NA; clone_size: many; v_call: TRBV18; cdr3_aa: CATHSQANEKLFF; cdr3_nt: TGTGCCACTCACAGTCAAGCTAATGAAAAACTGTTTTTT
j_call: TRBJ1-6; d_call: NA; clone_size: many; v_call: TRBV28; cdr3_aa: CASSSRTEAYNSPLHF; cdr3_nt: TGTGCCAGCAGTTCAAGGACAGAAGCCTATAATTCACCCCTCCACTTT
j_call: TRBJ2-5; d_call: NA; clone_size: NA; v_call: TRBV6-2/TRBV6-3; cdr3_aa: CASSHRERTQYF; cdr3_nt: TGTGCCAGCAGTCACAGGGAACGGACCCAGTACTTC
j_call: TRBJ2-3; d_call: TRBD2; clone_size: many; v_call: TRBV24-1; cdr3_aa: CATSDRSLAGGRDTQYF; cdr3_nt: TGTGCCACCAGTGACCGATCCCTAGCGGGAGGGCGAGATACGCAGTATTTT
j_call: TRBJ2-7; d_call: NA; clone_size: many; v_call: TRBV7-9; cdr3_aa: CASSLTTSYEQYF; cdr3_nt: TGTGCCAGCAGCTTAACAACGAGCTACGAGCAGTACTTC
j_call: TRBJ1-5; d_call: NA; clone_size: many; v_call: TRBV30; cdr3_aa: CAWSVGGPQHF; cdr3_nt: TGTGCCTGGAGTGTGGGTGGGCCCCAGCATTTT
j_call: TRBJ2-3; d_call: NA; clone_size: NA; v_call: TRBV18; cdr3_aa: CASSPQGSTDTQYF; cdr3_nt: TGTGCCAGCTCACCGCAAGGCTCCACAGATACGCAGTATTTT
j_call: TRBJ2-3; d_call: NA; clone_size: few; v_call: TRBV6-4; cdr3_aa: CASSGGEGGTQYF; cdr3_nt: TGTGCCAGCAGTGGGGGGGAAGGGGGTACGCAGTATTTT
j_call: TRBJ1-2; d_call: TRBD1; clone_size: many; v_call: TRBV27; cdr3_aa: CASRSGQRYTF; cdr3_nt: TGTGCCAGCAGATCGGGACAGCGCTACACCTTC
j_call: TRBJ2-7; d_call: NA; clone_size: many; v_call: TRBV13; cdr3_aa: CASSYNLGHKIYEQYF; cdr3_nt: TGTGCCAGCAGCTACAATTTAGGACATAAGATCTACGAGCAGTACTTC
j_call: TRBJ1-5; d_call: NA; clone_size: many; v_call: TRBV12-3/TRBV12-4; cdr3_aa: CASSLGTRQVVQPQHF; cdr3_nt: TGTGCCAGCAGCCTAGGTACCCGGCAGGTCGTCCAGCCCCAGCATTTT
j_call: TRBJ2-1; d_call: TRBD1; clone_size: NA; v_call: TRBV7-9; cdr3_aa: CASSSGQGTYNEQFF; cdr3_nt: TGTGCCAGCAGCTCGGGACAGGGAACCTACAATGAGCAGTTCTTC
j_call: TRBJ2-5; d_call: TRBD2; clone_size: NA; v_call: TRBV20-1; cdr3_aa: CSARDRVSGGETQYF; cdr3_nt: TGCAGTGCTAGAGATCGGGTTAGCGGGGGAGAGACCCAGTACTTC
j_call: TRBJ2-3; d_call: TRBD2; clone_size: few; v_call: TRBV6-5; cdr3_aa: CASSYGLAERTDTQYF; cdr3_nt: TGTGCCAGCAGTTACGGGCTAGCGGAGCGCACAGATACGCAGTATTTT
j_call: TRBJ2-3; d_call: TRBD1; clone_size: many; v_call: TRBV29-1; cdr3_aa: CSGETGATDTQYF; cdr3_nt: TGCAGCGGAGAGACAGGGGCCACAGATACGCAGTATTTT
j_call: TRBJ2-7; d_call: NA; clone_size: few; v_call: TRBV19; cdr3_aa: CASSMTEQSEVEQYF; cdr3_nt: TGTGCCAGTAGTATGACGGAACAGTCGGAGGTGGAGCAGTACTTC
j_call: TRBJ2-7; d_call: NA; clone_size: few; v_call: TRBV11-2; cdr3_aa: CASSLRYLAEQYF; cdr3_nt: TGTGCCAGCAGCTTACGGTATCTAGCCGAGCAGTACTTC
j_call: TRBJ2-7; d_call: TRBD1; clone_size: many; v_call: TRBV3-1; cdr3_aa: CASSQENRGSMYF; cdr3_nt: TGTGCCAGCAGCCAGGAAAACAGGGGGAGCATGTACTTC
j_call: TRBJ2-1; d_call: NA; clone_size: NA; v_call: TRBV5-1; cdr3_aa: CASSSADNEQFF; cdr3_nt: TGCGCCAGCAGCTCGGCGGACAATGAGCAGTTCTTC
j_call: TRBJ1-6; d_call: NA; clone_size: few; v_call: TRBV4-2; cdr3_aa: CASSQSARDSPLHF; cdr3_nt: TGTGCCAGCAGCCAAAGTGCTCGGGATTCACCCCTCCACTTT
j_call: TRBJ1-1; d_call: TRBD1; clone_size: few; v_call: TRBV19; cdr3_aa: CASYNEPEGASTEAFF; cdr3_nt: TGTGCCAGTTATAATGAACCGGAGGGGGCTTCGACTGAAGCTTTCTTT
j_call: TRBJ2-1; d_call: TRBD1; clone_size: many; v_call: TRBV20-1; cdr3_aa: CSGDRDNEQFF; cdr3_nt: TGCAGCGGTGACAGGGATAATGAGCAGTTCTTC
j_call: TRBJ2-7; d_call: TRBD2; clone_size: many; v_call: TRBV28; cdr3_aa: CASSFGFAGVLYEQYF; cdr3_nt: TGTGCCAGCAGTTTTGGTTTCGCGGGAGTGCTCTACGAGCAGTACTTC
j_call: TRBJ2-1; d_call: NA; clone_size: many; v_call: TRBV2; cdr3_aa: CASSEPGRRDNEQFF; cdr3_nt: TGTGCCAGCAGTGAACCGGGAAGGAGGGACAATGAGCAGTTCTTC
j_call: TRBJ1-1; d_call: TRBD1; clone_size: many; v_call: TRBV10-3; cdr3_aa: CAITSTRTGLNTEAFF; cdr3_nt: TGTGCCATCACTTCCACCCGGACAGGATTGAACACTGAAGCTTTCTTT
j_call: TRBJ2-5; d_call: TRBD2; clone_size: many; v_call: TRBV7-9; cdr3_aa: CASSPLAAFQETQYF; cdr3_nt: TGTGCCAGCAGCCCACTAGCGGCATTCCAAGAGACCCAGTACTTC
j_call: TRBJ2-3; d_call: TRBD2; clone_size: many; v_call: TRBV20-1; cdr3_aa: CSARVPSGRSSTDTQYF; cdr3_nt: TGCAGTGCTAGAGTACCTAGCGGGAGGTCTAGCACAGATACGCAGTATTTT
j_call: TRBJ2-7; d_call: TRBD2; clone_size: many; v_call: TRBV6-1; cdr3_aa: CASSRKASGRAGVQYF; cdr3_nt: TGTGCCAGCAGTCGGAAGGCTAGCGGGAGGGCCGGGGTGCAGTACTTC
j_call: TRBJ1-1; d_call: NA; clone_size: many; v_call: TRBV20-1; cdr3_aa: CSARPGMNTEAFF; cdr3_nt: TGCAGTGCTAGACCAGGGATGAACACTGAAGCTTTCTTT
j_call: TRBJ2-1; d_call: NA; clone_size: few; v_call: TRBV25-1; cdr3_aa: CASSDAPATHSYNEQFF; cdr3_nt: TGTGCCAGCAGTGATGCTCCAGCGACCCACTCCTACAATGAGCAGTTCTTC
j_call: TRBJ1-5; d_call: NA; clone_size: many; v_call: TRBV12-5; cdr3_aa: CASGRDSNQPQHF; cdr3_nt: TGTGCTAGTGGTCGGGACTCCAATCAGCCCCAGCATTTT
j_call: TRBJ2-1; d_call: NA; clone_size: many; v_call: TRBV12-3/TRBV12-4; cdr3_aa: CASTPDTSNEQFF; cdr3_nt: TGTGCCAGCACCCCGGACACATCCAATGAGCAGTTCTTC